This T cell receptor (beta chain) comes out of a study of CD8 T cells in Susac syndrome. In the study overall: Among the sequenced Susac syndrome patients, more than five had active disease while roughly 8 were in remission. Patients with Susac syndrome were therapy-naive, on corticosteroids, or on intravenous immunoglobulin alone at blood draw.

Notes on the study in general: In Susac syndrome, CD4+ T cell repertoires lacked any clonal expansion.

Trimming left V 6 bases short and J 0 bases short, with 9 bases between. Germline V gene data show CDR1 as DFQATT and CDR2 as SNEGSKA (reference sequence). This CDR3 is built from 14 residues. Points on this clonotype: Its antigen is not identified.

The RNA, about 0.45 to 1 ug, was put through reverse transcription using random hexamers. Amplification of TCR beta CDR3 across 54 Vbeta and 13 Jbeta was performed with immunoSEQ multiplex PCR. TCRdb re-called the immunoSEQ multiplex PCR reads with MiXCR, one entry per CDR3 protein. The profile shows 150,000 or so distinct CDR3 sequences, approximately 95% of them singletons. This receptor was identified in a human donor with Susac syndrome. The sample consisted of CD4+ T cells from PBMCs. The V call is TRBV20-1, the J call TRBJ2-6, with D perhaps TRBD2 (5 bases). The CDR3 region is CSAIGLSGANVLTF. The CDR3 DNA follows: TGCAGTGCCATAGGACTCTCTGGGGCCAACGTCCTGACTTTC.